This T cell receptor (beta chain) is from a study of T cell responses to AZD1222 COVID-19 vaccine. Concerning this clone itself: Antigen unknown.

Regarding the study as a whole: Baseline testing showed seropositivity in only six AZD1222 recipients.

The table came from immunoSEQ multiplex PCR; TCRdb's copy has only in-frame clones and leaves some out. The sample yields some 200,000 clones, about 87% seen once. Sequencing used peripheral blood, obtained on day 0 of AZD1222 vaccination. The sequence was obtained from an adult in good health.

The CDR3 nucleotides are TGCAGCGTTGACGGCGACAGAAACACCATATATTTT. Protein: CSVDGDRNTIYF. This rearrangement joins TRBV29-1 to TRBJ1-3; D not certain. Trimming shortened V by 3 bases and J by 5 bases, and 8 bases separated the two germline ends. The CDR3 loop spans 12 amino acids. Germline CDR1 is SQVTM and CDR2 is ANQGSEA.